The 20 T cell receptor beta chains given below trace back to one sample, sequenced in a study of a mutant IDH1 vaccine in newly diagnosed glioma. Stated time point: week 23, last vaccination. All doses held 300 ug of mutant IDH1 20-mer peptide, with topical imiquimod. These TCRs are of unknown antigen specificity. TCRdb keeps only in-frame clones here, not all; method: immunoSEQ multiplex PCR. The table shows about 20,000 clones, with 82% occurring only once. Sequenced here: PBMCs, sampled from a glioma patient whose treatment included an IDH1 peptide vaccine. Source of these receptors: a man aged 25-45 years with glioma.

This chain joins TRBV27 and TRBJ2-5; D is unclear. Trimming shortened V by 1 base and J by 1 base, and 7 bases separated the two germline ends. Per germline, CDR1 MNHEY and CDR2 SMNVEV (reference sequence). This CDR3 comprises 14 residues. In DNA form, the CDR3 reads TGTGCCAGCAGTTTATTAGGTGGCCAAGAGACCCAGTACTTC. Translated: CASSLLGGQETQYF.

J is TRBJ2-7 and V is TRBV7-9; 10 bases align to TRBD2. The CDR3 runs to 13 residues. J gave up 3 bases and V 5 bases, and 1 base lay outside the gene matches. The germline CDR1 and CDR2 sequences are SEHNR and FQNEAQ (reference sequence). DNA for the CDR3: TGTGCCAGCAGCACTAGCGGGGACTACGAGCAGTACTTC. This translates into CASSTSGDYEQYF.

The chain carries TRBV5-4 and TRBJ1-2, with 8 positions matching TRBD1. J was trimmed by 7 bases and V by 3 bases; bases with no gene match: 5. This CDR3 comprises 13 residues. Germline lookup yields CDR1 SGHNT and CDR2 YYREEE (reference sequence). The CDR3 loop is CASSWGQDGGYTF. The CDR3, as DNA: TGTGCCAGCAGCTGGGGACAGGATGGTGGCTACACCTTC. The full variable domain, with the rest looked up from reference TRBV5-4 and TRBJ1-2, is ETGVTQSPTHLIKTRGQQVTLRCSSQSGHNTVSWYQQALGQGPQFIFQYYREEENGRGNFPPRFSGLQFPNYSSELNVNALELDDSALYLCASSWGQDGGYTFGSGTRLTVV.

The genes are TRBV27 and TRBJ2-4; TRBD1 might be the D (5 bases). V lost 4 bases and J 8 bases, leaving 12 bases between the germline ends. CDR1 is MNHEY and CDR2 is SMNVEV in the germline V gene (reference sequence). The CDR3 length is 13 residues. As DNA, the CDR3 is TGTGCCAGCAGTTCAGGGCGCCGGGACATTCAGTACTTC. Encoded protein: CASSSGRRDIQYF.

This clone was counted once. The V and J genes are TRBV10-2 and TRBJ2-2; a possible D gene is TRBD1 (6 bases). The CDR3 contains 17 residues. The germline CDR1 and CDR2 sequences are WSHSY and SAAADI. V lost 2 bases and J 0 bases, leaving 13 bases between the germline ends. The DNA for the CDR3 is TGCGCCAGCAGTGAGGGGACACTCAGCTCGAACACCGGGGAGCTGTTTTTT. Translating gives CASSEGTLSSNTGELFF.

In DNA form, the CDR3 reads TGTGCCAGCAAAGGACAGGGGGGGGGTTCACCCCTCCACTTT. Amino acid sequence: CASKGQGGGSPLHF. The V and J genes are TRBV2 and TRBJ1-6; 10 nucleotides match TRBD1. This CDR3 comprises 14 residues. CDR1 is SNHLY, CDR2 FYNNEI, per germline. Trimming at V came to 7 bases and at J to 9 bases, leaving 6 bases not matched to a gene.

A few counts support this clone. The V call is TRBV30, the J call TRBJ1-1; D call uncertain. In germline, CDR1 is GTSNPN, CDR2 SVGIG (reference sequence). The V gene lost 7 bases and the J gene lost 4 bases, with 10 bases spanning the gap. CDR3 length: 11 residues. The CDR3 DNA sequence: TGTGCCTTTTCGGCGGGCACTGAAGCTTTCTTT. Translation: CAFSAGTEAFF.

This clone appeared a few times. The V and J genes are TRBV19 and TRBJ2-3; D perhaps matches TRBD2 (6 bases). Trimming took 4 bases from V and 8 from J, leaving 13 bases between them. Germline V gene sequence: CDR1 LNHDA, CDR2 SQIVND (reference sequence). The CDR3 contains 13 residues. CDR3 sequence reads: CASSTSLGGTQYF. CDR3 DNA sequence: TGTGCCAGTAGTACCTCCCTGGGGGGTACGCAGTATTTT.

The chain combines TRBV10-1 with TRBJ2-1, with D maybe TRBD2 (6 bases). CDR3 length: 16 amino acids. Germline lookup yields CDR1 WNHNN and CDR2 SYGVQD (reference sequence). Trimming shortened V by 2 bases and J by 3 bases, and 14 bases separated the two germline ends. The CDR3 here is CASSEKVGGFYNEQFF. CDR3 coding DNA: TGCGCCAGCAGTGAGAAGGTGGGAGGCTTCTACAATGAGCAGTTCTTC.

This CDR3 reads CASSLLGGRDTIYF. DNA for the CDR3: TGTGCCAGCAGCTTACTTGGGGGGAGAGACACCATATATTTT. The genes are TRBV7-6 and TRBJ1-3; TRBD1 might be the D (5 bases). Germline V gene lookup returns CDR1 SGHVS and CDR2 FNYEAQ. The CDR3 has 14 residues. The V gene lost 2 bases and the J gene lost 8 bases, with 13 bases spanning the gap.

This chain uses TRBV7-6 with TRBJ2-7; the D gene is possibly TRBD2 (5 bases). The CDR3 is 14 amino acids. Germline V lookup: CDR1 SGHVS, CDR2 FNYEAQ. V was cut by 3 bases and J by 3 bases, with 12 bases left in between. The CDR3 coding sequence is TGTGCCAGCAGCTTTGAGGGCCACCACTACGAGCAGTACTTC. Its protein is CASSFEGHHYEQYF. Complete variable domain (other parts from reference TRBV7-6 and TRBJ2-7): GAGVSQSPRYKVTKRGQDVALRCDPISGHVSLYWYRQALGQGPEFLTYFNYEAQQDKSGLPNDRFSAERPEGSISTLTIQRTEQRDSAMYRCASSFEGHHYEQYFGPGTRLTVT.

The genes are TRBV19 and TRBJ1-1; tentatively, D is TRBD1 (5 bases). The CDR3 extends over 15 amino acids. The V gene lost 5 bases and the J gene lost 2 bases, with 15 bases spanning the gap. From germline, CDR1 is LNHDA and CDR2 SQIVND (reference sequence). For the CDR3, the DNA is TGTGCCAGTAGTCTTCCTGGACATTTTAACACTGAAGCTTTCTTT. Encoded protein: CASSLPGHFNTEAFF.

The chain carries TRBV11-2 and TRBJ2-7; 7 bases are a match to TRBD2. After removal of 5 bases from V and 0 bases from J, the junction contained 7 bases not matched to a gene. This CDR3 is 15 amino acids long. Germline CDR1 and CDR2: SGHAT and FQNNGV. CDR3 amino acids: CASSPTGGSSYEQYF. The CDR3 DNA follows: TGTGCCAGCAGCCCCACGGGCGGGAGCTCCTACGAGCAGTACTTC.

The chain recombines TRBV7-2 with TRBJ2-3; D is ambiguous. Trimming removed 6 bases from V and 3 bases from J, with 13 bases in between. There are 14 residues in the CDR3. From germline, CDR1 is SGHTA and CDR2 FQGNSA. CDR3 sequence (DNA): TGTGCCAGCAGATTTACAAGTCGGACAGATACGCAGTATTTT. Protein product: CASRFTSRTDTQYF.

The genes are TRBV6-1 and TRBJ2-6; TRBD2 is a possible D gene (5 bases). Trimming removed 0 bases from V and 2 bases from J, with 8 bases in between. Germline V gene lookup returns CDR1 MNHNS and CDR2 SASEGT. The CDR3 extends over 16 amino acids. This chain's CDR3 is CASSEALGAGANVLTF. The CDR3 coding sequence is TGTGCCAGCAGTGAAGCGCTCGGGGCTGGGGCCAACGTCCTGACTTTC.

This clone was detected only a few times. The chain joins TRBV19 to TRBJ1-1; unclear D gene. Trimming stripped 11 bases from V and 7 bases from J, with 17 bases between. The CDR3 is 12 residues long. In germline, CDR1 is LNHDA, CDR2 SQIVND (reference sequence). CDR3 DNA: TGTGCCGGGCCGGACGGTGACTTTGAAGCTTTCTTT. Translating it yields CAGPDGDFEAFF.

V is TRBV6-1 and J is TRBJ1-3; D not resolved. The V end was cut by 7 bases, the J end by 4 bases, with 5 bases between. CDR3 length: 11 amino acids. CDR1 MNHNS and CDR2 SASEGT come from the germline V gene. The CDR3 protein is CASMPGNTIYF. CDR3 in DNA: TGTGCCAGCATGCCCGGAAACACCATATATTTT.

This clone was recorded once. CDR3 in DNA: TGTGCCTGGGCCCCAGGGGGGAGCACAGATACGCAGTATTTT. Encoded protein: CAWAPGGSTDTQYF. This chain connects TRBV30 to TRBJ2-3; a weak D match, TRBD1 (7 bases). The CDR3 consists of 14 residues. V shed 5 bases and J shed 0 bases, with 12 bases lying between them. Looked up from germline, CDR1 is GTSNPN and CDR2 is SVGIG (reference sequence).

The genes are TRBV5-6 and TRBJ1-2; 10 bases are a match to TRBD1. The CDR3 runs 15 residues. V was clipped by 4 bases and J by 4 bases; unmatched bases: 7. Germline V lookup: CDR1 SGHDT, CDR2 YYEEEE. The CDR3 sequence: CASSVDRGLSYGYTF. The CDR3, as DNA: TGTGCCAGCAGCGTCGACAGGGGGCTTAGCTATGGCTACACCTTC.

This chain connects TRBV9 to TRBJ2-7; D not resolved. The germline CDR1 and CDR2 sequences are SGDLS and YYNGEE. The CDR3 has 17 residues. V dropped 0 bases and J dropped 2 bases, with 18 bases sitting between them. The CDR3 DNA follows: TGTGCCAGCAGCGTAGCTCGTTCCCCGGGTTTAGCCTACGAGCAGTACTTC. Its protein product is CASSVARSPGLAYEQYF. Full variable domain (remainder filled in from reference TRBV9 and TRBJ2-7): DSGVTQTPKHLITATGQRVTLRCSPRSGDLSVYWYQQSLDQGLQFLIQYYNGEERAKGNILERFSAQQFPDLHSELNLSSLELGDSALYFCASSVARSPGLAYEQYFGPGTRLTVT.